This TCR beta chain was recovered during a study of shared clonotypes between healthy human individuals. Using immunoSEQ multiplex PCR, the repertoire was profiled, and TCRdb retains in-frame clones only, with some absent. The repertoire has about 2 million clones, roughly 94% of them found once; the top ten carry 0.13%. Germline CDR1 is SGHRS and CDR2 is YFSETQ. The CDR3 runs to 14 residues. V lost 1 base, J lost 0 bases, and 8 bases lay in between. The chain couples TRBV5-1 to TRBJ2-7; D not certain. The sample comprised naive CD4+ T cells sorted from blood. The subset here: CD45RA+ positively selected. The source of this sequence is a man younger than 35 in good health. The CDR3 bases are TGCGCCAGCAGCTTGTTGGGTTACTCCTACGAGCAGTACTTC. Translating it yields CASSLLGYSYEQYF.